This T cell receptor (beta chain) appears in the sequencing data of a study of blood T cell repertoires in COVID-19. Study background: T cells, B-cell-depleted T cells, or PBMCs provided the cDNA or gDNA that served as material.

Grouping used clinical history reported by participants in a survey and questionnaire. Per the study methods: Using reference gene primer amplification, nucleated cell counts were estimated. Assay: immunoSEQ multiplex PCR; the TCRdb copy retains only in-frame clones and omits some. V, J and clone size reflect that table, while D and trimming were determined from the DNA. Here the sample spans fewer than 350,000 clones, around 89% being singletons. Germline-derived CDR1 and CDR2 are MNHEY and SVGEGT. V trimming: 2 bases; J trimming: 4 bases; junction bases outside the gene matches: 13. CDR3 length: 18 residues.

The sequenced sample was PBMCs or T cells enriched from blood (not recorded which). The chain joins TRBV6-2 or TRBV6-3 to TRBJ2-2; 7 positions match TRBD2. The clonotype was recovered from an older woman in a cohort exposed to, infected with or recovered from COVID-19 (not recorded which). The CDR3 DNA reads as TGTGCCAGCAGTTACCCACGCGGGCGGGAGCTTAGCACCGGGGAGCTGTTTTTT. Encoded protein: CASSYPRGRELSTGELFF.